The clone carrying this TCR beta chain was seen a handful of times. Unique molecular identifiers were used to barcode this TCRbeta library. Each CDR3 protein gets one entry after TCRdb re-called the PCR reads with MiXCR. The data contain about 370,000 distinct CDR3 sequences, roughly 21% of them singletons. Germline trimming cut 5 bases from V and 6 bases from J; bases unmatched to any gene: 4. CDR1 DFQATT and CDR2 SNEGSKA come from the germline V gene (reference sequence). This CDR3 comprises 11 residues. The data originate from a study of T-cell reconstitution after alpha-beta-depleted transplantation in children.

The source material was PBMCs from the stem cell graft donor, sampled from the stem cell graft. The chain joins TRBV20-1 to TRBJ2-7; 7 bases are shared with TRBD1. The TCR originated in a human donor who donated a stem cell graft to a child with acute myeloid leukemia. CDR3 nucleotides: TGCAGTGCTGCCCCAGGGGGCGAGCAGTACTTC. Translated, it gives CSAAPGGEQYF.